The rows below give T cell receptor beta chains drawn from one sample of a study of T cells after yellow fever vaccination. MiXCR, run by TCRdb on the 5' RACE reads, gives a single entry per CDR3 protein. The sample consists of roughly 500,000 distinct CDR3 sequences, around 21% of them appearing once. The specimen was PBMCs, collected 15 days after the yellow fever booster vaccination. The receptors here all came from a man younger than 40 who received the YFV17D yellow fever vaccine. Both conserved end residues are part of each CDR3. The order of the fields is D gene, J gene, V gene, clone size, CDR3 protein, CDR3 DNA. The D gene is left open where the match is weak. The size entry is marked missing in some rows and otherwise reads once, few, many or a size class.

d_gene: TRBD1; j_gene: TRBJ2-2; v_gene: TRBV13; abundance: -; CDR3aa: CASSAPQGRRNTGELFF; CDR3nt: TGTGCCAGCAGCGCTCCACAGGGGAGAAGGAACACCGGGGAGCTGTTTTTT
d_gene: TRBD1; j_gene: TRBJ1-2; v_gene: TRBV4-3; abundance: few; CDR3aa: CASSQVLDRGNHGYTF; CDR3nt: TGCGCCAGCAGCCAAGTGCTAGACAGGGGAAATCATGGCTACACCTTC
d_gene: -; j_gene: TRBJ2-2; v_gene: TRBV21-1; abundance: -; CDR3aa: CASSKVRDRGTDTGELFF; CDR3nt: TGTGCCAGCAGCAAAGTAAGGGACAGGGGTACGGACACCGGGGAGCTGTTTTTT
d_gene: TRBD2; j_gene: TRBJ2-7; v_gene: TRBV29-1; abundance: many; CDR3aa: CSVTKASGPYEQYF; CDR3nt: TGCAGCGTCACGAAGGCTAGCGGTCCTTACGAGCAGTACTTC
d_gene: TRBD2; j_gene: TRBJ2-2; v_gene: TRBV9; abundance: -; CDR3aa: CASSDKREGWNTGELFF; CDR3nt: TGTGCCAGCAGCGATAAGCGGGAGGGTTGGAACACCGGGGAGCTGTTTTTT
d_gene: -; j_gene: TRBJ2-1; v_gene: TRBV15; abundance: -; CDR3aa: CATSRDGGPTRDEQFF; CDR3nt: TGTGCCACCAGCAGAGATGGGGGCCCGACGCGCGATGAGCAGTTCTTC
d_gene: -; j_gene: TRBJ1-1; v_gene: TRBV18; abundance: many; CDR3aa: CASSPGTNTEAFF; CDR3nt: TGTGCCAGCTCACCAGGGACGAACACTGAAGCTTTCTTT
d_gene: TRBD2; j_gene: TRBJ2-2; v_gene: TRBV6-2/TRBV6-3; abundance: -; CDR3aa: CASSLRTSGRVNTGELFF; CDR3nt: TGTGCCAGCAGTCTGCGGACTAGCGGGAGGGTTAACACCGGGGAGCTGTTTTTT
d_gene: TRBD1; j_gene: TRBJ2-5; v_gene: TRBV5-1; abundance: -; CDR3aa: CASSGTGTSYETQYF; CDR3nt: TGCGCCAGCAGCGGGACAGGTACTAGCTATGAGACCCAGTACTTC
d_gene: TRBD2; j_gene: TRBJ2-5; v_gene: TRBV7-2; abundance: few; CDR3aa: CASSLLAGVPETQYF; CDR3nt: TGTGCCAGCAGCCTCCTAGCGGGAGTACCGGAGACCCAGTACTTC
d_gene: -; j_gene: TRBJ1-3; v_gene: TRBV7-9; abundance: -; CDR3aa: CASNGMSGSPAGNTIYF; CDR3nt: TGTGCCAGCAACGGCATGAGCGGCTCTCCGGCCGGAAACACCATATATTTT
d_gene: -; j_gene: TRBJ2-3; v_gene: TRBV18; abundance: -; CDR3aa: CASVNRDAQYF; CDR3nt: TGTGCCAGCGTGAACAGGGATGCGCAGTATTTT
d_gene: TRBD1; j_gene: TRBJ1-1; v_gene: TRBV7-6; abundance: few; CDR3aa: CASSTGTANTEAFF; CDR3nt: TGTGCCAGCAGCACGGGGACAGCCAACACTGAAGCTTTCTTT
d_gene: -; j_gene: TRBJ2-7; v_gene: TRBV12-3/TRBV12-4; abundance: -; CDR3aa: CASSFQGRVGSPSYEQYF; CDR3nt: TGTGCCAGCAGTTTTCAGGGGAGGGTCGGGAGTCCCTCCTACGAGCAGTACTTC
d_gene: -; j_gene: TRBJ2-1; v_gene: TRBV28; abundance: -; CDR3aa: CASKTRQAYNEQFF; CDR3nt: TGTGCCAGCAAAACGCGGCAGGCGTACAATGAGCAGTTCTTC
d_gene: TRBD1; j_gene: TRBJ1-1; v_gene: TRBV7-2; abundance: few; CDR3aa: CASSLTGGVSEAFF; CDR3nt: TGTGCCAGCAGCTTAACAGGGGGTGTATCTGAAGCTTTCTTT
d_gene: -; j_gene: TRBJ2-2; v_gene: TRBV6-2/TRBV6-3; abundance: few; CDR3aa: CASSSSGATGELFF; CDR3nt: TGTGCCAGCAGTTCCTCCGGGGCCACCGGGGAGCTGTTTTTT
d_gene: -; j_gene: TRBJ2-1; v_gene: TRBV11-2; abundance: many; CDR3aa: CASSFTKNEQFF; CDR3nt: TGTGCCAGCAGCTTCACTAAAAATGAGCAGTTCTTC
d_gene: -; j_gene: TRBJ2-2; v_gene: TRBV7-6; abundance: -; CDR3aa: CASGDSNTGELFF; CDR3nt: TGTGCCAGCGGTGACTCGAACACCGGGGAGCTGTTTTTT
d_gene: -; j_gene: TRBJ2-3; v_gene: TRBV4-3; abundance: -; CDR3aa: CASSQDRKGGTDTQYF; CDR3nt: TGCGCCAGCAGCCAAGATAGGAAGGGAGGCACAGATACGCAGTATTTT
d_gene: -; j_gene: TRBJ2-1; v_gene: TRBV30; abundance: -; CDR3aa: CAWARVAGSSYNEQFF; CDR3nt: TGTGCCTGGGCCCGGGTCGCGGGAAGCTCCTACAATGAGCAGTTCTTC
d_gene: -; j_gene: TRBJ2-1; v_gene: TRBV5-1; abundance: few; CDR3aa: CASRITGDSQFF; CDR3nt: TGCGCCAGCAGAATTACCGGAGACTCGCAGTTCTTC
d_gene: TRBD1; j_gene: TRBJ2-1; v_gene: TRBV10-3; abundance: few; CDR3aa: CAISRTGERYNEQFF; CDR3nt: TGTGCCATCAGCAGGACAGGGGAGCGCTACAATGAGCAGTTCTTC
d_gene: -; j_gene: TRBJ2-7; v_gene: TRBV20-1; abundance: -; CDR3aa: CSAKTPRNEQYF; CDR3nt: TGCAGTGCTAAAACCCCTCGCAACGAGCAGTACTTC
d_gene: TRBD1; j_gene: TRBJ2-7; v_gene: TRBV9; abundance: few; CDR3aa: CASSVRQGPYEQYF; CDR3nt: TGTGCCAGCAGCGTGAGACAGGGGCCCTACGAGCAGTACTTC
d_gene: -; j_gene: TRBJ2-2; v_gene: TRBV7-9; abundance: -; CDR3aa: CASSLQQGNPGELFF; CDR3nt: TGTGCCAGCAGCCTACAACAGGGTAACCCCGGGGAGCTGTTTTTT
d_gene: -; j_gene: TRBJ2-7; v_gene: TRBV6-1; abundance: -; CDR3aa: CASTDRGGTYEQYF; CDR3nt: TGTGCCAGCACTGACAGGGGAGGGACCTACGAGCAGTACTTC
d_gene: TRBD2; j_gene: TRBJ2-1; v_gene: TRBV5-1; abundance: -; CDR3aa: CASSLQLAGHNEQFF; CDR3nt: TGCGCCAGCAGCTTACAGCTAGCGGGACACAATGAGCAGTTCTTC
d_gene: -; j_gene: TRBJ2-7; v_gene: TRBV6-1; abundance: -; CDR3aa: CASSESGEAYEQYF; CDR3nt: TGTGCCAGCAGTGAATCGGGTGAAGCCTACGAGCAGTACTTC
d_gene: -; j_gene: TRBJ2-1; v_gene: TRBV20-1; abundance: many; CDR3aa: CSARGNGEQFF; CDR3nt: TGCAGTGCTAGAGGGAATGGGGAGCAGTTCTTC
d_gene: -; j_gene: TRBJ2-5; v_gene: TRBV23-1; abundance: -; CDR3aa: CASSQTRAEGQYF; CDR3nt: TGCGCCAGCAGTCAAACACGGGCAGAAGGCCAGTACTTC
d_gene: TRBD2; j_gene: TRBJ2-7; v_gene: TRBV9; abundance: -; CDR3aa: CASSPELAGSYEQYF; CDR3nt: TGTGCCAGCAGCCCCGAACTAGCGGGGTCCTACGAGCAGTACTTC
d_gene: TRBD1; j_gene: TRBJ2-1; v_gene: TRBV7-6; abundance: few; CDR3aa: CASSFPGTGGGSSYNEQFF; CDR3nt: TGTGCCAGCAGCTTCCCAGGGACAGGGGGCGGAAGCTCCTACAATGAGCAGTTCTTC
d_gene: -; j_gene: TRBJ2-2; v_gene: TRBV19; abundance: few; CDR3aa: CASSTPPGWRAGGELFF; CDR3nt: TGTGCCAGTAGTACGCCCCCCGGATGGAGGGCTGGCGGGGAGCTGTTTTTT
d_gene: -; j_gene: TRBJ2-7; v_gene: TRBV20-1; abundance: -; CDR3aa: CSASGGLLTYEQYF; CDR3nt: TGCAGTGCTAGTGGGGGTCTCCTCACCTACGAGCAGTACTTC
d_gene: TRBD1; j_gene: TRBJ2-6; v_gene: TRBV19; abundance: -; CDR3aa: CASSRDREYSGANVLTF; CDR3nt: TGTGCCAGTAGCCGGGACAGGGAGTACTCTGGGGCCAACGTCCTGACTTTC
d_gene: -; j_gene: TRBJ2-7; v_gene: TRBV12-3/TRBV12-4; abundance: few; CDR3aa: CASSLGVPHYEQYF; CDR3nt: TGTGCCAGCAGTTTGGGGGTTCCCCACTACGAGCAGTACTTC
d_gene: -; j_gene: TRBJ2-7; v_gene: TRBV12-3/TRBV12-4; abundance: few; CDR3aa: CASSLAGVIGEQYF; CDR3nt: TGTGCCAGCAGTTTAGCCGGGGTGATAGGCGAGCAGTACTTC
d_gene: -; j_gene: TRBJ2-7; v_gene: TRBV5-8; abundance: -; CDR3aa: CATQRDTVAYEQYF; CDR3nt: TGTGCCACCCAACGGGACACCGTGGCCTACGAGCAGTACTTC
d_gene: TRBD1; j_gene: TRBJ2-5; v_gene: TRBV7-2; abundance: -; CDR3aa: CASSRGGRETQYF; CDR3nt: TGTGCCAGCAGCCGAGGGGGCAGGGAGACCCAGTACTTC
d_gene: -; j_gene: TRBJ2-2; v_gene: TRBV4-2; abundance: -; CDR3aa: CASSQARTANTGELFF; CDR3nt: TGTGCCAGCAGCCAAGCTAGGACAGCGAACACCGGGGAGCTGTTTTTT
d_gene: -; j_gene: TRBJ2-3; v_gene: TRBV5-1; abundance: -; CDR3aa: CASSFHGTADTQYF; CDR3nt: TGCGCCAGCAGCTTCCATGGAACTGCAGATACGCAGTATTTT
d_gene: -; j_gene: TRBJ2-7; v_gene: TRBV5-1; abundance: -; CDR3aa: CASSWPRDFGEQYF; CDR3nt: TGCGCCAGCAGCTGGCCCCGGGACTTTGGAGAGCAGTACTTC
d_gene: -; j_gene: TRBJ2-3; v_gene: TRBV5-6; abundance: -; CDR3aa: CASSPPAPTDTQYF; CDR3nt: TGTGCCAGCAGCCCCCCGGCCCCCACAGATACGCAGTATTTT
d_gene: -; j_gene: TRBJ2-3; v_gene: TRBV10-1; abundance: many; CDR3aa: CASRNRDKRGADTQYF; CDR3nt: TGCGCCAGCAGGAACCGGGACAAACGAGGAGCAGATACGCAGTATTTT
d_gene: -; j_gene: TRBJ1-1; v_gene: TRBV10-3; abundance: few; CDR3aa: CAISEPGGAYAEAFF; CDR3nt: TGTGCCATCAGTGAGCCCGGAGGAGCTTACGCTGAAGCTTTCTTT
d_gene: TRBD2; j_gene: TRBJ2-7; v_gene: TRBV20-1; abundance: -; CDR3aa: CSARLTGLAGTYEQYF; CDR3nt: TGCAGTGCCCGACTTACGGGACTAGCGGGAACCTACGAGCAGTACTTC
d_gene: -; j_gene: TRBJ1-2; v_gene: TRBV29-1; abundance: few; CDR3aa: CSAEPGDGYTF; CDR3nt: TGCAGCGCAGAGCCGGGTGACGGCTACACCTTC
d_gene: TRBD1; j_gene: TRBJ2-7; v_gene: TRBV3-1; abundance: few; CDR3aa: CASSSWDSPLLKQYF; CDR3nt: TGTGCCAGCAGCTCCTGGGACAGTCCTCTGCTGAAGCAGTACTTC
d_gene: -; j_gene: TRBJ2-2; v_gene: TRBV10-2; abundance: -; CDR3aa: CASRPPGPGANTGELFF; CDR3nt: TGCGCCAGCAGGCCCCCGGGGCCAGGCGCGAACACCGGGGAGCTGTTTTTT
d_gene: -; j_gene: TRBJ1-2; v_gene: TRBV20-1; abundance: -; CDR3aa: CSARVGPLFGYTF; CDR3nt: TGCAGTGCTAGAGTGGGACCTTTGTTCGGCTACACCTTC
d_gene: TRBD2; j_gene: TRBJ2-2; v_gene: TRBV6-2/TRBV6-3; abundance: few; CDR3aa: CASTRASGRLDGELFF; CDR3nt: TGTGCCAGCACTAGAGCTAGCGGGAGATTGGACGGGGAGCTGTTTTTT
d_gene: -; j_gene: TRBJ2-1; v_gene: TRBV29-1; abundance: -; CDR3aa: CIPGGDRVFSGRGEQFF; CDR3nt: TGCATCCCTGGGGGGGACAGGGTTTTTAGCGGGAGAGGTGAGCAGTTCTTC
d_gene: TRBD2; j_gene: TRBJ2-5; v_gene: TRBV5-1; abundance: -; CDR3aa: CASMRTSGKETQYF; CDR3nt: TGCGCCAGCATGAGGACTAGCGGGAAAGAGACCCAGTACTTC
d_gene: -; j_gene: TRBJ2-6; v_gene: TRBV3-1; abundance: few; CDR3aa: CASSQAGAGANVLTF; CDR3nt: TGTGCCAGCAGCCAAGCAGGGGCCGGGGCCAACGTCCTGACTTTC
d_gene: TRBD1; j_gene: TRBJ1-5; v_gene: TRBV20-1; abundance: few; CDR3aa: CSAMTGTSNQPQHF; CDR3nt: TGCAGTGCTATGACAGGGACTAGCAATCAGCCCCAGCATTTT
d_gene: TRBD1; j_gene: TRBJ1-1; v_gene: TRBV4-1; abundance: -; CDR3aa: CASSRTTGLGTEAFF; CDR3nt: TGCGCCAGCAGCCGCACGACAGGGTTGGGCACTGAAGCTTTCTTT